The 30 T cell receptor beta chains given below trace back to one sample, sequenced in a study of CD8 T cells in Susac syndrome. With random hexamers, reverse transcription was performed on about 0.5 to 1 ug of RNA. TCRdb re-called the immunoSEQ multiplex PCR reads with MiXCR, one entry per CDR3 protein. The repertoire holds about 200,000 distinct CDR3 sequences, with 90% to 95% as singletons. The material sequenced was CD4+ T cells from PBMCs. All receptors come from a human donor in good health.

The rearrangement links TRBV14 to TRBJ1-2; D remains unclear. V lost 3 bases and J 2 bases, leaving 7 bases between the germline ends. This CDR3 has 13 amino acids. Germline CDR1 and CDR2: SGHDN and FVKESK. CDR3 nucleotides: TGTGCCAGCAGCCAGGCGCAGAACTATGGCTACACCTTC. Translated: CASSQAQNYGYTF.

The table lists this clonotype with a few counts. The CDR3 DNA is TGTGCCAGCAGTTACTTCACAGATACGCAGTATTTT. It yields the protein CASSYFTDTQYF. The chain links TRBV6-2 or TRBV6-3 to TRBJ2-3; unclear D gene. This CDR3 region has 12 residues. Germline CDR1 is MNHEY and CDR2 is SVGEGT. Trimming cost V 1 base and J 2 bases, with 1 base left between them.

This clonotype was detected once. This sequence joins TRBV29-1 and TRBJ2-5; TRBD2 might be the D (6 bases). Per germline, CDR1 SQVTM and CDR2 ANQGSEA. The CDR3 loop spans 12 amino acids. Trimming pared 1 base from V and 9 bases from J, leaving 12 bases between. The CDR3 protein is CSVEATRESQYF. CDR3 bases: TGCAGCGTTGAAGCGACCCGGGAGTCCCAGTACTTC. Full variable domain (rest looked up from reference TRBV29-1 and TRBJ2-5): SAVISQKPSRDICQRGTSLTIQCQVDSQVTMMFWYRQQPGQSLTLIATANQGSEATYESGFVIDKFPISRPNLTFSTLTVSNMSPEDSSIYLCSVEATRESQYFGPGTRLLVL.

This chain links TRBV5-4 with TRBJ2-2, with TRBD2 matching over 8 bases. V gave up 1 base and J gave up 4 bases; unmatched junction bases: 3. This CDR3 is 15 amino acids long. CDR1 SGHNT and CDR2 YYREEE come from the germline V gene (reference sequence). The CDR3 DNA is TGTGCCAGCAGCTTGTTCGGGGGGGCCACCGGGGAGCTGTTTTTT. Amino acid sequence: CASSLFGGATGELFF.

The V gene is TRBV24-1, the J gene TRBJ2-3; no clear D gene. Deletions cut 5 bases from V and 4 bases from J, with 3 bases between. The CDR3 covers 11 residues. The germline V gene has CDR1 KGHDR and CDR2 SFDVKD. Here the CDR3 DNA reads TGTGCCACCAGTGGGGCAGATACGCAGTATTTT. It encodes CATSGADTQYF.

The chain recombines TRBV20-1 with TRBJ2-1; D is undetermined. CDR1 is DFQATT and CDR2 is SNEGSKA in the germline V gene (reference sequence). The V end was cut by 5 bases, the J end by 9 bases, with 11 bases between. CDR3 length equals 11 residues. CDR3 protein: CSARHVGEQFF. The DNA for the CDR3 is TGCAGTGCTCGGCATGTAGGTGAGCAGTTCTTC.

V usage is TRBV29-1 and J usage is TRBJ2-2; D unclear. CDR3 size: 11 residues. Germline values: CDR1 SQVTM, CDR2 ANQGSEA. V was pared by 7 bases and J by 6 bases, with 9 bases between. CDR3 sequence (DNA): TGCAGCGCCGGACGCTCCGGGGAGCTGTTTTTT. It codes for CSAGRSGELFF.

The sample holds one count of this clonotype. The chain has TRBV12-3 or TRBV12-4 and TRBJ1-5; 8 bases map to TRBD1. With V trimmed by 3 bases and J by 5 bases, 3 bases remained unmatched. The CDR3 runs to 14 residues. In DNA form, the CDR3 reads TGTGCCAGCAGTTTGGGACAGGTCTATCAGCCCCAGCATTTT. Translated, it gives CASSLGQVYQPQHF.

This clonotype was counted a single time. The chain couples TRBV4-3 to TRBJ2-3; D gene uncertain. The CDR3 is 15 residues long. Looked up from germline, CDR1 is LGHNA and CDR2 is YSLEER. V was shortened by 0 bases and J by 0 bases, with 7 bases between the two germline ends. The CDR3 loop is CASSQEAGSTDTQYF. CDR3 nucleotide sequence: TGCGCCAGCAGCCAAGAGGCTGGAAGCACAGATACGCAGTATTTT.

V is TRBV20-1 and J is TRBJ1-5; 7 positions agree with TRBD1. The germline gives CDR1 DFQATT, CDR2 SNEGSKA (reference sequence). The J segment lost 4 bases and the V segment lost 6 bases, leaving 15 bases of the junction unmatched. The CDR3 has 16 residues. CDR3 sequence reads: CSAPGPPTGPNQPQHF. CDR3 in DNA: TGCAGTGCGCCCGGCCCCCCGACAGGGCCGAATCAGCCCCAGCATTTT.

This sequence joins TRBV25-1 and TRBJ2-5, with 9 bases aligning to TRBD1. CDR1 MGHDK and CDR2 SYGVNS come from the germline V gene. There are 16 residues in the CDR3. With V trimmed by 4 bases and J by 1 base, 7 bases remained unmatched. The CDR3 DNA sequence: TGTGCCAGCAGTGCTATGATGGGACAGGGCCAAGAGACCCAGTACTTC. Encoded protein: CASSAMMGQGQETQYF.

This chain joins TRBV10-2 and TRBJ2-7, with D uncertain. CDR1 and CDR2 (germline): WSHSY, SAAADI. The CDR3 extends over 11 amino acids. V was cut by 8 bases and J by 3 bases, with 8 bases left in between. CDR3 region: CASGDDYEQYV. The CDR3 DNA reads TGCGCCAGCGGAGACGACTACGAGCAGTACGTC.

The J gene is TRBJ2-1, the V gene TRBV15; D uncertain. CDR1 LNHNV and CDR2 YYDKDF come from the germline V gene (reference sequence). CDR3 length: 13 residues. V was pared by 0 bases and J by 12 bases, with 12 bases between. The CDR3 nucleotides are TGTGCCACCAGCAGAGATGTAGTCCCCGCGCAGTTCTTC. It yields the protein CATSRDVVPAQFF.

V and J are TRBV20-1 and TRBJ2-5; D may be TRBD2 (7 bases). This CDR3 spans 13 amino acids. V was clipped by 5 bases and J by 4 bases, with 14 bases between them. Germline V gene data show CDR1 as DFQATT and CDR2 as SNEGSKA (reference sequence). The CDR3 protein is CSAGGLAAETQYF. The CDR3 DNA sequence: TGCAGTGCTGGGGGGCTAGCGGCAGAGACCCAGTACTTC.

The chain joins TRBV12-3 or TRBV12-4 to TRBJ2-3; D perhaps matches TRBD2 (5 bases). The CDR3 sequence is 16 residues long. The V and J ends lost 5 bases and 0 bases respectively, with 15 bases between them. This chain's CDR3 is CASSRDEGGSTDTQYF. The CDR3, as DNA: TGTGCCAGCAGTCGCGATGAGGGCGGGAGCACAGATACGCAGTATTTT.

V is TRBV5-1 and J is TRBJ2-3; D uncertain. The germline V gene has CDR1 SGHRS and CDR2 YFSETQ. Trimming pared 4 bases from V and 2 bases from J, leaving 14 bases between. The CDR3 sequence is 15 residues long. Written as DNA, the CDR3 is TGCGCCAGCAGCCCTGGATCGTCGACCACAGATACGCAGTATTTT. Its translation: CASSPGSSTTDTQYF.

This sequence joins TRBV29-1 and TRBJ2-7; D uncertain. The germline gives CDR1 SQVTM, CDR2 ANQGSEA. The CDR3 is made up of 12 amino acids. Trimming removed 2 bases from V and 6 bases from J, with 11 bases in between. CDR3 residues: CSVERTAGEQYV. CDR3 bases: TGCAGCGTTGAACGAACTGCCGGCGAGCAGTACGTC.

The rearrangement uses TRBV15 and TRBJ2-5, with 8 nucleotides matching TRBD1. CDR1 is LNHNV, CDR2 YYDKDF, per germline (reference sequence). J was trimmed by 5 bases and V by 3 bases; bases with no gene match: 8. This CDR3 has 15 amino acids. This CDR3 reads CATSSIGQGGETQYF. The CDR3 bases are TGTGCCACCAGCAGCATAGGACAGGGCGGGGAGACCCAGTACTTC.

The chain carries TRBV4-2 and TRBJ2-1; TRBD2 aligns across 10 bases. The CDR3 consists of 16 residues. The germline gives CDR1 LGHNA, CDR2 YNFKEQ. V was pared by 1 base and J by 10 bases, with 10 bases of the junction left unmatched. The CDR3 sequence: CASSQGSEREGREQFF. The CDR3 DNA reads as TGTGCCAGCAGCCAAGGGTCGGAGCGGGAGGGCCGAGAGCAGTTCTTC.

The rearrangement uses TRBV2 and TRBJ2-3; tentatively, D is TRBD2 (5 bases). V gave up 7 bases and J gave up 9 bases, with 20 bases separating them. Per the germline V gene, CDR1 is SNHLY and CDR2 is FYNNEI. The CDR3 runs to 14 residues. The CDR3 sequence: CASMRASARGTQYF. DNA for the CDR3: TGTGCCAGCATGCGGGCCAGCGCCCGTGGAACGCAGTATTTT.

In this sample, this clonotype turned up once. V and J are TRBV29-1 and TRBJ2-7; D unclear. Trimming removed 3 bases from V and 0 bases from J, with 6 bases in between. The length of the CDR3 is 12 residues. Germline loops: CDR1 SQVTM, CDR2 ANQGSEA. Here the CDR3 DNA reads TGCAGCGTTGATGGCACCTCCTACGAGCAGTACTTC. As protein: CSVDGTSYEQYF.

In DNA, the CDR3 is TGTGCCACCAGCAGAGATATGGCGCGGATCTACGAGCAGTACTTC. As protein: CATSRDMARIYEQYF. The chain is built from TRBV15 and TRBJ2-7; no clear D. This CDR3 has 15 residues. V was clipped by 0 bases and J by 3 bases, with 12 bases between them. CDR1 is LNHNV and CDR2 is YYDKDF in the germline V gene (reference sequence).

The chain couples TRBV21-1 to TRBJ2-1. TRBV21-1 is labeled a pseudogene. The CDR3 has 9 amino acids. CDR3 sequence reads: CASSKLWFF. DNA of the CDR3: TGTGCCAGCAGCAAGCTTTGGTTCTTC.

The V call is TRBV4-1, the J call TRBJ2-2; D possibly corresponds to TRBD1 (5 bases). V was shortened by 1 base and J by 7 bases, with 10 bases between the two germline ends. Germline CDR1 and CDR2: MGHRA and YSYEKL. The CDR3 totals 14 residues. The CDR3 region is CASSQGFRDGELFF. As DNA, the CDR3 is TGCGCCAGCAGCCAAGGTTTCAGGGACGGGGAGCTGTTTTTT.

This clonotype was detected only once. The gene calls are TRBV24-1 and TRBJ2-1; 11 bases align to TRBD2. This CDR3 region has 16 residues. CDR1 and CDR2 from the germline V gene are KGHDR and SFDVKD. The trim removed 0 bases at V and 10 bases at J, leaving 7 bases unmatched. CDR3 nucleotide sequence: TGTGCCACCAGTGATTTGCTTAGCGGGAGGGACAGCGAGCAGTTCTTC. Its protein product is CATSDLLSGRDSEQFF.

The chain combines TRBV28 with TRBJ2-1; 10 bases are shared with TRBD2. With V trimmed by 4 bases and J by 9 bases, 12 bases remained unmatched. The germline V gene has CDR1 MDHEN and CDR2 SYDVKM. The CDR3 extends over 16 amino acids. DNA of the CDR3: TGTGCCAGCAGTTCTCAAGTAACTAGCGGGGCTAGTGAGCAGTTCTTC. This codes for CASSSQVTSGASEQFF.

CDR3 loop: CASSSTGGYEQYF. The CDR3 region has the DNA TGTGCCAGCAGCTCGACTGGGGGGTACGAGCAGTACTTC. This chain links TRBV9 with TRBJ2-7; possibly TRBD2 for D (6 bases). The CDR3 contains 13 residues. The ends were cut back, 4 bases at V and 4 bases at J, with 12 bases in the middle. Germline lookup yields CDR1 SGDLS and CDR2 YYNGEE.

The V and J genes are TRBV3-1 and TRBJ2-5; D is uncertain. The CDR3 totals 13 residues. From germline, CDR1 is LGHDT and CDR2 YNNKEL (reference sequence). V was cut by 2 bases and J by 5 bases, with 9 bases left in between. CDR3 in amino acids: CASSQQPPETQYF. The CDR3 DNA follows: TGTGCCAGCAGCCAACAACCGCCCGAGACCCAGTACTTC.

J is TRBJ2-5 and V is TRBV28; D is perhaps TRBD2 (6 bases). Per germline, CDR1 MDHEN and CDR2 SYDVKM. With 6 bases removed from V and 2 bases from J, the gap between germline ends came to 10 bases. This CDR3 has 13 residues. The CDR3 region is CASRAREQETQYF. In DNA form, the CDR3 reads TGTGCCAGCAGGGCCCGGGAGCAAGAGACCCAGTACTTC.

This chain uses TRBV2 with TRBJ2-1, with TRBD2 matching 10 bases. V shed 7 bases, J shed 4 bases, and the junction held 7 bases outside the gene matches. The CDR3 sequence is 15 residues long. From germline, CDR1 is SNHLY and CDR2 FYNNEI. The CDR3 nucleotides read TGTGCCAGCAACGAGCGGGAGGGCCCTTACAATGAGCAGTTCTTC. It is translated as CASNEREGPYNEQFF.